Following are 15 T cell receptor beta chains from one sample sequenced in a study of shared clonotypes between healthy human individuals (dated by TCRdb to 2020 to 2022). Libraries were prepared through the immunoSEQ multiplex PCR assay. Sourced from immuneACCESS, this table was stored by TCRdb with only in-frame sequences that have V and J called. A share of the clones is absent; for the studies checked, an unresolved V gene accounts for under half, and the remainder has no known explanation. The sample has hundreds of thousands of clones on record, around 74% of them singletons. 10% of the sample rests with the top ten. The sequenced sample was memory CD4+ T cells sorted from blood. The sample's cell subset or site label, in plain terms: CD45RA-negative fraction. Receptors were obtained from a man aged 30 to 45 in good health.

The rearrangement links TRBV5-1 to TRBJ2-1, with D possibly matching TRBD2 (6 bases). This CDR3 spans 14 amino acids. Germline CDR1 SGHRS, CDR2 YFSETQ. V shed 3 bases and J shed 6 bases, with 13 bases lying between them. This CDR3 reads CASSSTGASNEQFF. DNA of the CDR3: TGCGCCAGCAGCTCAACGGGAGCAAGCAATGAGCAGTTCTTC.

The chain is built from TRBV10-1 and TRBJ2-5; TRBD2 matches 10 bases. This CDR3 is built from 16 residues. Germline V lookup: CDR1 WNHNN, CDR2 SYGVQD (reference sequence). Trimming removed 2 bases from V and 4 bases from J; junction bases left unmatched: 7. This CDR3 reads CASSERLAGALETQYF. CDR3 DNA: TGCGCCAGCAGTGAGCGGCTAGCGGGAGCACTAGAGACCCAGTACTTC.

This clone appeared a single time. The V and J genes are TRBV18 and TRBJ1-1; a weak D match, TRBD1 (5 bases). Germline-derived CDR1 and CDR2 are KGHSH and LQKENI. The CDR3 has 16 amino acids. V was trimmed by 0 bases and J by 5 bases, leaving 16 bases between them. The CDR3 here is CASSPPSLRANTEAFF. DNA of the CDR3: TGTGCCAGCTCACCACCGTCTCTCAGGGCGAATACTGAAGCTTTCTTT.

The V call is TRBV4-3, the J call TRBJ1-4; perhaps TRBD1 as D (6 bases). V shed 1 base and J shed 3 bases, with 18 bases lying between them. Looked up from germline, CDR1 is LGHNA and CDR2 is YSLEER. This CDR3 contains 18 residues. The CDR3 protein is CASSQATGTQGSNEKLFF. DNA of the CDR3: TGCGCCAGCAGCCAAGCAACGGGGACACAGGGATCTAATGAAAAACTGTTTTTT.

With regard to this clone: A far larger clone is off by one base, so a read error is likely. V and J are TRBV7-2 and TRBJ2-3, with TRBD1 matching over 7 bases. This CDR3 is 14 amino acids long. Germline loops: CDR1 SGHTA, CDR2 FQGNSA. J was trimmed by 3 bases and V by 7 bases; bases with no gene match: 7. The CDR3 nucleotides are TGTGCCAGCAACTCGACAGGGTTAACAGATACGCAGTATTTT. Translated: CASNSTGLTDTQYF.

The chain couples TRBV18 to TRBJ1-2; TRBD1 agrees at 8 bases. The germline CDR1 and CDR2 sequences are KGHSH and LQKENI. V was pared by 2 bases and J by 4 bases, with 3 bases of the junction left unmatched. CDR3 length: 14 amino acids. The chain's CDR3 is CASSPGQGFYGYTF. The CDR3 region has the DNA TGTGCCAGCTCACCAGGACAGGGCTTCTATGGCTACACCTTC.

CDR3: CASSDMGGNDGYTF. CDR3 bases: TGCGCCAGCAGTGATATGGGAGGCAACGATGGCTACACCTTC. The chain combines TRBV10-2 with TRBJ1-2; D gene unclear. CDR3 length equals 14 residues. Germline CDR1 is WSHSY and CDR2 is SAAADI. V gave up 3 bases and J gave up 6 bases, with 14 bases separating them.

V usage is TRBV4-3 and J usage is TRBJ1-2, with D unresolved. The V end lost 4 bases, the J end lost 4 bases, and 16 bases lay between the germline ends. The CDR3 is 15 amino acids. The germline V gene encodes CDR1 LGHNA and CDR2 YSLEER. As DNA, the CDR3 is TGCGCCAGCAGCCTATGGGAGGCCGAGTCCTATGGCTACACCTTC. Translation gives CASSLWEAESYGYTF.

The rearrangement links TRBV4-1 to TRBJ2-7, with D tentatively TRBD1 (6 bases). The CDR3 spans 19 residues. Germline V gene sequence: CDR1 MGHRA, CDR2 YSYEKL. Between the trimmed V and J ends, which lost 0 bases and 0 bases, there was a span of 21 bases. In DNA, the CDR3 is TGCGCCAGCAGCCAAGAAGGTAAGGCGGACAGCAGAAACTCCTACGAGCAGTACTTC. Protein product: CASSQEGKADSRNSYEQYF.

The chain employs TRBV6-1 and TRBJ1-1, with unresolved D. The CDR3 has 14 amino acids. Trimming took off 8 bases at V and 2 bases at J, with 15 bases between the two ends. Germline CDR1 MNHNS, CDR2 SASEGT. CDR3 bases: TGTGCCAGCGGCAAGGGAGGAGGCAACACTGAAGCTTTCTTT. Its translation: CASGKGGGNTEAFF.

The rearrangement joins TRBV5-1 to TRBJ2-7; D perhaps matches TRBD1 (5 bases). V lost 0 bases and J 7 bases, leaving 14 bases between the germline ends. The CDR3 covers 14 residues. The germline V gene encodes CDR1 SGHRS and CDR2 YFSETQ. The CDR3 sequence is CASSLAAQDGEQYF. For the CDR3, the DNA is TGCGCCAGCAGCTTGGCCGCACAGGACGGAGAGCAGTACTTC.

The chain combines TRBV6-5 with TRBJ1-6; perhaps TRBD1 as D (5 bases). V was shortened by 2 bases and J by 10 bases, with 18 bases between the two germline ends. CDR1 is MNHEY and CDR2 is SVGAGI in the germline V gene. The CDR3 covers 16 residues. For the CDR3, the DNA is TGTGCCAGCAGTTACGTGGGGGTTCCTGCTCAGTCACCCCTCCACTTT. This codes for CASSYVGVPAQSPLHF.

As to this clone: At one of its ends the junction is not consistent with the germline gene, which may arise from a read error. V and J are TRBV7-7 and TRBJ2-1, with 7 bases fitting TRBD2. Germline V gene data show CDR1 as SSHAT and CDR2 as FNYEAQ (reference sequence). The CDR3 length is 13 residues. In nucleotides, the CDR3 is TGTGCTAGCAGCTTGGGCGGGAGTGATGAGCAGTTCTTC. It yields the protein CASSLGGSDEQFF.

This sequence joins TRBV19 and TRBJ2-2; 8 positions agree with TRBD1. Germline V lookup: CDR1 LNHDA, CDR2 SQIVND (reference sequence). Trimming removed 4 bases from V and 8 bases from J; junction bases left unmatched: 9. The CDR3 has 15 amino acids. This CDR3 is CASSKGGTGTGELFF. For the CDR3, the DNA is TGTGCCAGTAGTAAAGGGGGGACAGGAACAGGGGAGCTGTTTTTT.

The sample holds a few counts of this clone. CDR3 region: CASSGIRHGGYNEQFF. CDR3 in DNA: TGCGCCAGCAGTGGAATCCGGCACGGGGGTTACAATGAGCAGTTCTTC. This chain links TRBV10-1 with TRBJ2-1; D is perhaps TRBD2 (6 bases). This CDR3 contains 16 residues. The germline gives CDR1 WNHNN, CDR2 SYGVQD (reference sequence). V lost 4 bases, J lost 4 bases, and 17 bases lay in between.